The 30 T cell receptor beta chains in this list originate from one sample, sequenced in a study of blood T cell repertoires in COVID-19. Some clones are missing from TCRdb's copy, which holds only in-frame ones; the method was immunoSEQ multiplex PCR. The sample includes some 130,000 clones, about 80% of them seen just once. The sequenced material came from PBMCs or T cells enriched from blood (not recorded which). The receptors come from a woman aged 45-59 years who had recovered from COVID-19.

This clone was seen repeatedly, ten times or more. V is TRBV6-4 and J is TRBJ2-2; D is perhaps TRBD1 (5 bases). There are 15 residues in the CDR3. CDR1 MRHNA and CDR2 SNTAGT come from the germline V gene. Deletions cut 3 bases from V and 3 bases from J, with 11 bases between. Here the CDR3 reads CASSESGRDTGELFF. Here the CDR3 DNA reads TGTGCCAGCAGTGAATCGGGCAGGGACACCGGGGAGCTGTTTTTT.

This chain uses TRBV6-5 with TRBJ1-2; D is ambiguous. Germline CDR1 reads MNHEY; CDR2 reads SVGAGI. The CDR3 totals 12 residues. Trimming removed 6 bases from V and 8 bases from J, with 13 bases in between. The CDR3 region has the DNA TGTGCCAGCAGGTCTACAGCGGCAGGCTACACCTTC. This encodes CASRSTAAGYTF.

The V call is TRBV3-1 (or the pseudogene TRBV3-2), the J call TRBJ2-7; possible D gene TRBD2, 5 bases. The CDR3 is 13 amino acids. Trimming removed 4 bases at V and 1 base at J, with 8 bases between. The V gene's germline CDR1 is LGHDT and CDR2 YNNKEL (reference sequence). DNA for the CDR3: TGTGCCAGCAGCCGGGGAGTGTCCTACGAGCAGTACGTC. It codes for CASSRGVSYEQYV.

The J gene is TRBJ1-6, the V gene TRBV28, with D possibly being TRBD1 (6 bases). The CDR3 consists of 15 residues. Trimming left V 3 bases short and J 11 bases short, with 17 bases between. The germline gives CDR1 MDHEN, CDR2 SYDVKM. CDR3 nucleotide sequence: TGTGCCAGCAGTTTGGTTCAGCCAGGGGATACACCCCTCCACTTT. Translation: CASSLVQPGDTPLHF.

This chain links TRBV28 with TRBJ1-1; D might be TRBD1 (5 bases). The ends were cut back, 1 base at V and 4 bases at J, with 13 bases in the middle. The CDR3 runs 15 residues. Germline V gives CDR1 MDHEN, CDR2 SYDVKM. The CDR3 coding sequence is TGTGCCAGCAGTTTATCCGGACTCGGGGGCACTGAAGCTTTCTTT. It yields the protein CASSLSGLGGTEAFF. The whole variable domain, remainder taken from reference TRBV28 and TRBJ1-1, is DVKVTQSSRYLVKRTGEKVFLECVQDMDHENMFWYRQDPGLGLRLIYFSYDVKMKEKGDIPEGYSVSREKKERFSLILESASTNQTSMYLCASSLSGLGGTEAFFGQGTRLTVV.

The chain couples TRBV7-9 to TRBJ2-2; TRBD1 matches at 9 bases. With 5 bases clipped from V and 5 bases from J, the junction kept 6 bases outside the gene matches. This CDR3 region has 15 residues. Per germline, CDR1 SEHNR and CDR2 FQNEAQ (reference sequence). Here the CDR3 reads CASSHTGTGTGELFF. The CDR3 DNA reads TGTGCCAGCAGCCATACCGGGACAGGGACCGGGGAGCTGTTTTTT.

This chain uses TRBV7-9 with TRBJ2-2; TRBD2 aligns across 12 bases. The CDR3 consists of 15 residues. The V segment lost 6 bases and the J segment 5 bases; nucleotides outside the gene matches: 4. The germline V gene encodes CDR1 SEHNR and CDR2 FQNEAQ (reference sequence). CDR3 nucleotides: TGTGCCAGCAGTTACGGACTAGCGGGGACCGGGGAGCTGTTTTTT. It encodes CASSYGLAGTGELFF.

This chain links TRBV5-4 with TRBJ1-1; possibly TRBD1 for D (6 bases). The CDR3 sequence is 16 residues long. Germline V gene sequence: CDR1 SGHNT, CDR2 YYREEE (reference sequence). Trimming removed 4 bases at V and 5 bases at J, with 21 bases between. CDR3 sequence reads: CASSPRTVMKRTEAFF. CDR3 sequence (DNA): TGTGCCAGCAGCCCGAGGACAGTAATGAAGAGAACTGAAGCTTTCTTT.

This clone was seen a few times. The V call is TRBV7-8, the J call TRBJ1-6, with D possibly TRBD1 on 6 matching bases. Germline CDR1 reads SGHVS; CDR2 reads FQNEAQ. V dropped 5 bases and J dropped 7 bases, with 9 bases sitting between them. The CDR3 contains 13 residues. The CDR3 sequence is CASSPDSNSPLHF. The CDR3 coding sequence is TGTGCCAGCAGCCCGGACAGCAATTCACCCCTCCACTTT.

The chain has TRBV7-9 and TRBJ1-1; maybe TRBD1 (5 bases). V was pared by 5 bases and J by 0 bases, with 16 bases between. The CDR3 is made up of 16 amino acids. Germline CDR1 and CDR2: SEHNR and FQNEAQ (reference sequence). This CDR3 is CASSPPLDTMNTEAFF. In nucleotides, the CDR3 is TGTGCCAGCAGCCCGCCGTTGGACACGATGAACACTGAAGCTTTCTTT.

The chain combines TRBV4-2 with TRBJ1-2; TRBD1 agrees at 10 bases. The CDR3 is made up of 15 amino acids. V dropped 5 bases and J dropped 1; count of bases not matched to a gene: 4. Germline loops: CDR1 LGHNA, CDR2 YNFKEQ. The DNA of the CDR3 is TGTGCCAGCAGCGAAGGACAGGGGGGTAACTATGGCTACACCTTC. Translating it yields CASSEGQGGNYGYTF.

This clone was seen only once. V is TRBV5-1 and J is TRBJ2-7; the match to TRBD1 covers 8 bases. The CDR3 has 16 residues. With V trimmed by 0 bases and J by 4 bases, 9 bases remained unmatched. Per the germline V gene, CDR1 is SGHRS and CDR2 is YFSETQ. The CDR3 sequence: CASSLGGQVPGYEQYF. For the CDR3, the DNA is TGCGCCAGCAGCTTGGGGGGACAGGTCCCTGGGTACGAGCAGTACTTC.

The V and J genes are TRBV19 and TRBJ2-5; perhaps TRBD1 as D (6 bases). Germline CDR1 and CDR2: LNHDA and SQIVND (reference sequence). The CDR3 is made up of 15 amino acids. V gave up 6 bases and J gave up 4 bases, with 18 bases separating them. CDR3 sequence (DNA): TGTGCCAGTAGCCGCCGGGACACCAGAACAGAGACCCAGTACTTC. This translates into CASSRRDTRTETQYF.

This chain uses TRBV27 with TRBJ1-5, with D uncertain. This CDR3 has 13 residues. V was shortened by 5 bases and J by 3 bases, with 8 bases between the two germline ends. Germline V gene sequence: CDR1 MNHEY, CDR2 SMNVEV (reference sequence). The CDR3 spells CASSPVYNQPQHF. The CDR3 nucleotides read TGTGCCAGCAGTCCAGTGTACAATCAGCCCCAGCATTTT.

This clone was seen just once. The chain employs TRBV7-7 and TRBJ2-7; 7 bases line up with TRBD1. This CDR3 is built from 15 residues. CDR1 and CDR2 (germline): SSHAT, FNYEAQ (reference sequence). J gave up 3 bases and V 7 bases, and 12 bases lay outside the gene matches. The CDR3 is CASNRGKGVFYEQYF. The CDR3 nucleotides read TGTGCCAGCAACAGGGGAAAGGGGGTATTCTACGAGCAGTACTTC.

This chain uses TRBV6-2 or TRBV6-3 with TRBJ2-7, with TRBD1 matching over 10 bases. There are 13 residues in the CDR3. V shed 5 bases, J shed 4 bases, and the junction held 2 bases outside the gene matches. Germline assignment: CDR1 MNHEY and CDR2 SVGEGT. This CDR3 is CASSRDRGYEQYV. Written as DNA, the CDR3 is TGTGCCAGCAGTAGGGACAGGGGTTACGAGCAGTACGTC.

This chain joins TRBV5-6 and TRBJ2-1, with TRBD1 matching over 10 bases. There are 16 residues in the CDR3. The J segment lost 3 bases and the V segment lost 3 bases, leaving 6 bases of the junction unmatched. Germline CDR1 is SGHDT and CDR2 is YYEEEE. CDR3 in DNA: TGTGCCAGCAGCTCCTCCGGGGACAGGGGCTACAATGAGCAGTTCTTC. Amino acid sequence: CASSSSGDRGYNEQFF.

The rearrangement uses TRBV3-1 (or the pseudogene TRBV3-2) and TRBJ1-3; D unclear. The CDR3 totals 14 residues. The V end was cut by 4 bases, the J end by 0 bases, with 7 bases between. The V gene's germline CDR1 is LGHDT and CDR2 YNNKEL (reference sequence). This CDR3 is CASSPSYSGNTIYF. The DNA for the CDR3 is TGTGCCAGCAGCCCCTCTTACTCTGGAAACACCATATATTTT.

The chain is built from TRBV11-1 and TRBJ1-4; TRBD1 matches 8 bases. The CDR3 has 14 amino acids. Trimming removed 5 bases from V and 6 bases from J; junction bases left unmatched: 5. Germline CDR1 SGHAT, CDR2 FQDESV (reference sequence). This chain's CDR3 is CASSRRGLDEKLFF. The CDR3 nucleotides read TGTGCCAGCAGCCGCAGGGGGCTGGATGAAAAACTGTTTTTT.

This clone was recorded once. The V and J genes are TRBV24-1 and TRBJ2-3; 10 bases fit TRBD2. CDR1 and CDR2 (germline): KGHDR, SFDVKD. V lost 9 bases, J lost 5 bases, and 7 bases stayed unmatched. The CDR3 runs 14 residues. As DNA, the CDR3 is TGTGCCACCGAAAAGCGGGGGGGCAGAGATACGCAGTATTTT. It encodes CATEKRGGRDTQYF.

The chain combines TRBV6-5 with TRBJ1-1; tentative D call: TRBD1 (5 bases). The CDR3 consists of 14 residues. Germline-derived CDR1 and CDR2 are MNHEY and SVGAGI. V lost 4 bases and J lost 3, with 12 bases in between. CDR3 protein: CASSSTVGYTEAFF. The DNA of the CDR3 is TGTGCCAGCAGTTCGACAGTTGGCTACACTGAAGCTTTCTTT.

A single count supports this clone. The CDR3 reads CASSRGAGLGYTF. CDR3 DNA: TGTGCCAGCAGTCGAGGCGCAGGACTAGGCTACACCTTC. The chain recombines TRBV7-9 with TRBJ1-2, with D unclear. This CDR3 is built from 13 residues. V dropped 6 bases and J dropped 8 bases, with 16 bases sitting between them. The germline CDR1 and CDR2 sequences are SEHNR and FQNEAQ (reference sequence).

The chain uses TRBV2 and TRBJ1-4, with TRBD1 as a possible D gene (6 bases). V lost 6 bases to trimming and J lost 7 bases, with 12 bases between them. Germline V gene data show CDR1 as SNHLY and CDR2 as FYNNEI. The CDR3 length is 13 residues. The CDR3 sequence is CASRGGASEKLFF. The DNA of the CDR3 is TGTGCCAGCAGAGGGGGGGCGAGTGAAAAACTGTTTTTT. Variable domain in full (rest from reference TRBV2 and TRBJ1-4): EPEVTQTPSHQVTQMGQEVILRCVPISNHLYFYWYRQILGQKVEFLVSFYNNEISEKSEIFDDQFSVERPDGSNFTLKIRSTKLEDSAMYFCASRGGASEKLFFGSGTQLSVL.

V usage is TRBV5-6 and J usage is TRBJ2-7; a weak D match, TRBD2 (6 bases). This CDR3 has 14 amino acids. V gave up 0 bases and J gave up 6 bases, with 13 bases separating them. Germline CDR1 is SGHDT and CDR2 is YYEEEE. The CDR3 loop is CASSLVQGGGEQYF. For the CDR3, the DNA is TGTGCCAGCAGCTTGGTGCAGGGAGGCGGCGAGCAGTACTTC.

This clone was detected once. The chain employs TRBV2 and TRBJ1-2; D might be TRBD1 (6 bases). From germline, CDR1 is SNHLY and CDR2 FYNNEI. This CDR3 spans 14 amino acids. Trimming stripped 2 bases from V and 5 bases from J, with 12 bases between. The CDR3 DNA is TGTGCCAGCAGTGAACAACGGGGGGCTTATGGCTACACCTTC. Encoded protein: CASSEQRGAYGYTF.

The chain has TRBV5-5 and TRBJ2-3; weak D call: TRBD2 (6 bases). V shed 1 base and J shed 2 bases, with 11 bases lying between them. Germline V CDR1 and CDR2: SGHKS, YYEKEE (reference sequence). CDR3 length: 15 residues. The CDR3 loop is CASSLLSGATDTQYF. The CDR3 DNA follows: TGTGCCAGCAGCTTGCTTAGCGGAGCCACAGATACGCAGTATTTT.

This sequence joins TRBV5-1 and TRBJ2-3; 8 nucleotides agree with TRBD2. Looked up from germline, CDR1 is SGHRS and CDR2 is YFSETQ. The CDR3 covers 15 residues. J was trimmed by 2 bases and V by 2 bases; bases with no gene match: 4. The CDR3 sequence is CASSFGGEHTDTQYF. The CDR3 DNA sequence: TGCGCCAGCAGCTTCGGGGGGGAGCACACAGATACGCAGTATTTT. Complete variable domain (other parts from reference TRBV5-1 and TRBJ2-3): KAGVTQTPRYLIKTRGQQVTLSCSPISGHRSVSWYQQTPGQGLQFLFEYFSETQRNKGNFPGRFSGRQFSNSRSEMNVSTLELGDSALYLCASSFGGEHTDTQYFGPGTRLTVL.

This clone was detected only a few times. This chain links TRBV18 with TRBJ1-6; 8 nucleotides match TRBD1. V was clipped by 3 bases and J by 6 bases; unmatched bases: 4. Germline loops: CDR1 KGHSH, CDR2 LQKENI. CDR3 size: 15 residues. CDR3 DNA: TGTGCCAGCTCACCTCAGGGGGCCGGTAATTCACCCCTCCACTTT. This sequence encodes CASSPQGAGNSPLHF.

The CDR3 loop reads CASTEWGQREAFF. The CDR3 DNA sequence: TGTGCCAGCACCGAGTGGGGACAGCGTGAAGCTTTCTTT. The chain carries TRBV7-9 and TRBJ1-1, with 7 bases matching TRBD1. The length of the CDR3 is 13 residues. The germline V gene encodes CDR1 SEHNR and CDR2 FQNEAQ (reference sequence). Trimming at V came to 7 bases and at J to 7 bases, leaving 9 bases not matched to a gene.

This clone was counted a single time. V usage is TRBV7-8 and J usage is TRBJ2-7, with D perhaps TRBD1 (6 bases). With 3 bases removed from V and 4 bases from J, the gap between germline ends came to 13 bases. The CDR3 runs 14 residues. Germline-derived CDR1 and CDR2 are SGHVS and FQNEAQ. CDR3 nucleotides: TGTGCCAGCAGCTTTCAGACAGGAGTTTACGAGCAGTACTTC. The encoded protein is CASSFQTGVYEQYF.